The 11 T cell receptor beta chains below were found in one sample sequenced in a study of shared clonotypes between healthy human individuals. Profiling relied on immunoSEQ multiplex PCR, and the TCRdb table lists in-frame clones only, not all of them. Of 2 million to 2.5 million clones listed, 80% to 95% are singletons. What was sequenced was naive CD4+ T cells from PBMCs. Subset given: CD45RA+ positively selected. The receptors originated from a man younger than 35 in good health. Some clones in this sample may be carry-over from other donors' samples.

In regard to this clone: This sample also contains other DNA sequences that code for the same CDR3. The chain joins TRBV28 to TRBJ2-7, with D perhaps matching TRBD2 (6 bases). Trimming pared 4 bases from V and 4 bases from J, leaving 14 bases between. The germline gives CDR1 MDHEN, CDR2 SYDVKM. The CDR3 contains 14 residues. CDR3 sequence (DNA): TGTGCCAGCAGTTCCGGGACTGGCCTATACGAGCAGTACTTC. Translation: CASSSGTGLYEQYF.

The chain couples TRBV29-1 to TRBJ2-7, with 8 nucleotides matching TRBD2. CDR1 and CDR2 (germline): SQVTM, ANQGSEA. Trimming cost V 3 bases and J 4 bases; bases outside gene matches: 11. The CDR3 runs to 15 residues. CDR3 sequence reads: CSVEVGLSGRYEQYF. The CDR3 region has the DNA TGCAGCGTTGAGGTGGGTCTGAGCGGGAGATACGAGCAGTACTTC.

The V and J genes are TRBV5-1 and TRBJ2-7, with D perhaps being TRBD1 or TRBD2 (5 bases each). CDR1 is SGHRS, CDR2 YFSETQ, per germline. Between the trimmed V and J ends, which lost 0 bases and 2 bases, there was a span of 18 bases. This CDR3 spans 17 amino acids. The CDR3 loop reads CASSLGGSGLLPYEQYF. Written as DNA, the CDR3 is TGCGCCAGCAGCTTGGGGGGGTCCGGACTTTTACCCTACGAGCAGTACTTC.

The CDR3 DNA reads TGTGCCAGCAGTGAAGGTGGCCGTCCCCTCCACTTT. Translating gives CASSEGGRPLHF. This chain joins TRBV2 and TRBJ1-6, with D unclear. CDR1 is SNHLY and CDR2 is FYNNEI in the germline V gene. Trimming left V 1 base short and J 13 bases short, with 8 bases between. This CDR3 has 12 residues.

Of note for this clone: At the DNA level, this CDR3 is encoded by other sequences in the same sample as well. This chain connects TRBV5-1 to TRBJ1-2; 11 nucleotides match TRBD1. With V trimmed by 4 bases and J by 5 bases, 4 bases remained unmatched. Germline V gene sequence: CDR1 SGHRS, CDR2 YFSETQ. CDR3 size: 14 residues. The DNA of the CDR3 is TGCGCCAGCAGCAAGGGACAGGGGGATTATGGCTACACCTTC. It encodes CASSKGQGDYGYTF.

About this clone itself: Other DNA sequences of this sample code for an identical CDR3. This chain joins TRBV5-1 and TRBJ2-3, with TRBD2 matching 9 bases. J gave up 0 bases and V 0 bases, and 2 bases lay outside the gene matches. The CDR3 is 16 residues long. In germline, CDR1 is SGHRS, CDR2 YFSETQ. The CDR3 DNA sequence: TGCGCCAGCAGCTTGGGACTAGCGGATAGCACAGATACGCAGTATTTT. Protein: CASSLGLADSTDTQYF.

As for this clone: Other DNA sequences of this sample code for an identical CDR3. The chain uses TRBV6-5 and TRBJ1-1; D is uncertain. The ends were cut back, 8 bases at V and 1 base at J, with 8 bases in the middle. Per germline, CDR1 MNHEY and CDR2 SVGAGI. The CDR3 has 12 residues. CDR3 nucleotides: TGTGCCAGCTCGTCCGGGAACACTGAAGCTTTCTTT. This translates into CASSSGNTEAFF.

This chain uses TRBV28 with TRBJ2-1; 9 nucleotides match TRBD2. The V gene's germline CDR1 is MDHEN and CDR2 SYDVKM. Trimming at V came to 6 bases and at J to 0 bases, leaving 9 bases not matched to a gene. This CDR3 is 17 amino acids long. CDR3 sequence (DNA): TGTGCCAGCAGCCCGGGGGGCGGGAGGGTCTCCTACAATGAGCAGTTCTTC. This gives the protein CASSPGGGRVSYNEQFF.

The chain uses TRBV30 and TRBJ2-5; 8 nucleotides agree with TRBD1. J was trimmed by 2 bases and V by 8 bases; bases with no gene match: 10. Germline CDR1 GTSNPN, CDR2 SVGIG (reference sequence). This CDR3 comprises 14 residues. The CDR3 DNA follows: TGTGCCGCGGCTGGGGGGACAGGTCAAGAGACCCAGTACTTC. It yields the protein CAAAGGTGQETQYF. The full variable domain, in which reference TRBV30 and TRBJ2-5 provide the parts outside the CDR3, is SQTIHQWPATLVQPVGSPLSLECTVEGTSNPNLYWYRQAAGRGLQLLFYSVGIGQISSEVPQNLSASRPQDRQFILSSKKLLLSDSGFYLCAAAGGTGQETQYFGPGTRLLVL.

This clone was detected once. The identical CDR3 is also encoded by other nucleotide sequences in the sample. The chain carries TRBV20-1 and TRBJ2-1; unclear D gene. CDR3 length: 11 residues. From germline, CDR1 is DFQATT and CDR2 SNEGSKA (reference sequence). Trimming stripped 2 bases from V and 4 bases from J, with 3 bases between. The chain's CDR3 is CSARQYNEQFF. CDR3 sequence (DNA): TGCAGTGCTAGACAGTACAATGAGCAGTTCTTC.

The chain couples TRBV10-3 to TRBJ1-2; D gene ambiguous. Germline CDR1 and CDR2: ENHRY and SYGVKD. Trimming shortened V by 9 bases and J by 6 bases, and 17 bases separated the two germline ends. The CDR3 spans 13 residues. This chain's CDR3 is CAIREYAGDGYTF. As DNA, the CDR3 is TGTGCCATTCGCGAATACGCGGGCGATGGCTACACCTTC.